The 19 T cell receptor beta chains below all came from one sample that was sequenced in a study of OX40 agonist ivuxolimab in advanced cancers. Assay used: immunoSEQ multiplex PCR; TCRdb lists only in-frame clones, some missing. The sample carries roughly 30,000 clones, approximately 81% recorded once. The sequenced sample was CD4+ or CD8+ T cells sorted from blood, obtained in a trial of the OX40 agonist ivuxolimab. These receptors originate from an adult with an advanced solid tumor such as melanoma, head and neck, liver or kidney cancer.

Only a few counts were recorded for this clone. The J gene is TRBJ2-3, the V gene TRBV11-2; D not resolved. Trimming pared 1 base from V and 1 base from J, leaving 9 bases between. Germline V gene sequence: CDR1 SGHAT, CDR2 FQNNGV. CDR3 length equals 15 residues. The CDR3 DNA follows: TGTGCCAGCAGCTTAGTGTCCGTACGCACAGATACGCAGTATTTT. Its protein product is CASSLVSVRTDTQYF. Looking up the rest from reference TRBV11-2 and TRBJ2-3 gives the full variable domain: EAGVAQSPRYKIIEKRQSVAFWCNPISGHATLYWYQQILGQGPKLLIQFQNNGVVDDSQLPKDRFSAERLKGVDSTLKIQPAKLEDSAVYLCASSLVSVRTDTQYFGPGTRLTVL.

V usage is TRBV27 and J usage is TRBJ2-7, with 7 bases identical to TRBD2. The V gene's germline CDR1 is MNHEY and CDR2 SMNVEV (reference sequence). This CDR3 contains 15 residues. After removal of 6 bases from V and 2 bases from J, the junction contained 10 bases not matched to a gene. CDR3 nucleotide sequence: TGTGCCAGCAGCTGGGGGGGAGAGGCCCCCTACGAGCAGTACTTC. Its translation: CASSWGGEAPYEQYF.

This rearrangement joins TRBV11-2 to TRBJ2-1; D gene uncertain. In germline, CDR1 is SGHAT, CDR2 FQNNGV. The CDR3 is 11 residues long. Trimming cost V 3 bases and J 7 bases, with 4 bases left between them. CDR3 residues: CASSFLNEQFF. In nucleotides, the CDR3 is TGTGCCAGCAGCTTTCTGAATGAGCAGTTCTTC.

This clone was picked up a small number of times. The chain is built from TRBV7-2 and TRBJ2-7; D tentatively fits TRBD1 or TRBD2 (5 bases each). CDR1 and CDR2 (germline): SGHTA, FQGNSA. This CDR3 contains 16 residues. V was cut by 1 base and J by 3 bases, with 16 bases left in between. The CDR3 nucleotides are TGTGCCAGCAGCTTAGGGACAAGCGGAAGGAACTACGAGCAGTACTTC. Translation gives CASSLGTSGRNYEQYF. The whole variable domain, filled in from reference TRBV7-2 and TRBJ2-7, reads GAGVSQSPSNKVTEKGKDVELRCDPISGHTALYWYRQSLGQGLEFLIYFQGNSAPDKSGLPSDRFSAERTGGSVSTLTIQRTQQEDSAVYLCASSLGTSGRNYEQYFGPGTRLTVT.

The V call is TRBV4-3, the J call TRBJ2-2, with D perhaps assigned TRBD1 or TRBD2 (5 bases each). The V gene lost 0 bases and the J gene lost 3 bases, with 14 bases spanning the gap. Germline lookup yields CDR1 LGHNA and CDR2 YSLEER. This CDR3 has 17 amino acids. CDR3 region: CASSQEPGRLDTGELFF. The CDR3 nucleotides are TGCGCCAGCAGCCAAGAACCGGGACGGCTAGACACCGGGGAGCTGTTTTTT.

This CDR3 reads CASSAPIAGTDNEQFF. For the CDR3, the DNA is TGTGCCAGCAGCGCCCCAATAGCGGGGACTGACAATGAGCAGTTCTTC. The chain has TRBV9 and TRBJ2-1; 8 nucleotides align to TRBD2. CDR1 and CDR2 from the germline V gene are SGDLS and YYNGEE. V shed 3 bases and J 5 bases; nucleotides not matched to a gene: 10. CDR3 size: 16 residues.

V is TRBV18 and J is TRBJ2-1; 7 nucleotides match TRBD2. The CDR3 extends over 13 amino acids. Unmatched junction bases numbered 7, after V lost 5 bases and J lost 9 bases. Germline V gives CDR1 KGHSH, CDR2 LQKENI. The CDR3 loop reads CASSDGGWSEQFF. The CDR3 DNA reads TGTGCCAGCTCAGACGGGGGGTGGAGTGAGCAGTTCTTC.

V usage is TRBV4-3 and J usage is TRBJ2-7; 12 bases fit TRBD2. With V trimmed by 2 bases and J by 3 bases, 5 bases remained unmatched. The CDR3 spans 16 residues. Germline CDR1 is LGHNA and CDR2 is YSLEER. This CDR3 reads CASSQMTSGSVYEQYF. CDR3 DNA: TGCGCCAGCAGCCAAATGACTAGCGGGAGCGTCTACGAGCAGTACTTC.

This clone has just a few counts. The chain is built from TRBV6-5 and TRBJ1-5; no clear D gene. Germline V lookup: CDR1 MNHEY, CDR2 SVGAGI. Deletions cut 5 bases from V and 5 bases from J, with 13 bases between. The CDR3 contains 14 residues. The chain's CDR3 is CASSDEVGHQPQHF. The CDR3 DNA follows: TGTGCCAGCAGTGATGAGGTAGGTCATCAGCCCCAGCATTTT.

The rearrangement links TRBV10-1 to TRBJ1-1, with 10 nucleotides matching TRBD1. Germline lookup yields CDR1 WNHNN and CDR2 SYGVQD (reference sequence). The trim removed 6 bases at V and 3 bases at J, leaving 10 bases unmatched. This CDR3 is 16 amino acids long. The CDR3 bases are TGCGCCAGCAGCGGGCCGACAGGGGGCAAAGACACTGAAGCTTTCTTT. It translates to CASSGPTGGKDTEAFF.

V is TRBV28 and J is TRBJ1-1; D is undetermined. Trimming took off 2 bases at V and 1 base at J, with 8 bases between the two ends. The CDR3 is 14 residues long. Germline V gene data show CDR1 as MDHEN and CDR2 as SYDVKM. The CDR3 DNA sequence: TGTGCCAGCAGTTTAGGTTGGGCGAACACTGAAGCTTTCTTT. It yields the protein CASSLGWANTEAFF.

V usage is TRBV27 and J usage is TRBJ2-1, with a possible D match to TRBD1 (6 bases). Germline loops: CDR1 MNHEY, CDR2 SMNVEV (reference sequence). There are 12 residues in the CDR3. V lost 5 bases and J lost 7, with 9 bases in between. CDR3 residues: CASSSTGNEQFF. Here the CDR3 DNA reads TGTGCCAGCAGTAGTACAGGGAATGAGCAGTTCTTC.

This clone showed up just a few times. The chain recombines TRBV6-5 with TRBJ2-1, with TRBD2 identical over 7 bases. V dropped 4 bases and J dropped 6; count of bases not matched to a gene: 3. Looked up from germline, CDR1 is MNHEY and CDR2 is SVGAGI. There are 13 residues in the CDR3. DNA for the CDR3: TGTGCCAGCAGTTCCACTAGCGTCAATGAGCAGTTCTTC. It codes for CASSSTSVNEQFF.

J is TRBJ2-2 and V is TRBV5-6, with 7 bases lining up with TRBD1. The CDR3 extends over 14 amino acids. V shed 4 bases and J 5 bases; nucleotides not matched to a gene: 5. CDR1 and CDR2 from the germline V gene are SGHDT and YYEEEE. CDR3 sequence (DNA): TGTGCCAGCAGCCCGGGACAGAATACCGGGGAGCTGTTTTTT. It encodes CASSPGQNTGELFF.

The rearrangement uses TRBV12-5 and TRBJ2-5; perhaps TRBD1 as D (6 bases). The V end lost 5 bases, the J end lost 4 bases, and 8 bases lay between the germline ends. Looked up from germline, CDR1 is LGHNT and CDR2 is FRNRAP. The CDR3 sequence is 12 residues long. Here the CDR3 reads CASGPDRETQYF. For the CDR3, the DNA is TGTGCTAGTGGTCCGGACAGAGAGACCCAGTACTTC.

This chain joins TRBV10-2 and TRBJ1-1, with D tentatively TRBD1 (5 bases). Trimming left V 7 bases short and J 5 bases short, with 11 bases between. The CDR3 runs 12 residues. Germline CDR1 and CDR2: WSHSY and SAAADI. The CDR3 bases are TGCGCCAGCACCCTGGGGGGGACTGAAGCTTTCTTT. Protein sequence: CASTLGGTEAFF.

V usage is TRBV19 and J usage is TRBJ2-5; D unresolved. Deletions cut 10 bases from V and 5 bases from J, with 11 bases between. The germline V gene encodes CDR1 LNHDA and CDR2 SQIVND (reference sequence). The CDR3 covers 11 residues. DNA for the CDR3: TGTGCCACGGAGTTGTATGAGACCCAGTACTTC. Protein sequence: CATELYETQYF.

The chain recombines TRBV13 with TRBJ2-5, with 9 bases identical to TRBD2. The CDR3 sequence is 15 residues long. The germline V gene encodes CDR1 PRHDT and CDR2 FYEKMQ (reference sequence). The junction had 4 bases not matched to a gene; V was cut back by 4 bases and J by 1 base. The CDR3 DNA reads TGTGCCAGCAGCTCTAGCGGGACCGGCCAAGAGACCCAGTACTTC. Its translation is CASSSSGTGQETQYF.

A single count supports this clone. This chain uses TRBV5-8 with TRBJ1-5; D is perhaps TRBD1 (6 bases). This CDR3 has 16 residues. CDR1 SGHTS and CDR2 YDEGEE come from the germline V gene. V was trimmed by 3 bases and J by 0 bases, leaving 13 bases between them. The CDR3, as DNA: TGTGCCAGCAGCTCGGGACAAGATTATAGCAATCAGCCCCAGCATTTT. Translating gives CASSSGQDYSNQPQHF.